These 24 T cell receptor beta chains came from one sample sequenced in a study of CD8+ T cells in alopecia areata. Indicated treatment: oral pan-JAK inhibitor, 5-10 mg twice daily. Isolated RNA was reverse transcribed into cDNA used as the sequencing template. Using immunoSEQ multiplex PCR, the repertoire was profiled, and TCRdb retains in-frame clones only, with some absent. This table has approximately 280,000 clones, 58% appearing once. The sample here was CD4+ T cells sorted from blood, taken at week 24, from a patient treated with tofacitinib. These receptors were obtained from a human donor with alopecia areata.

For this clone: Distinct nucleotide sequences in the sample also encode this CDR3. The CDR3 loop reads CAWKPRDEQFF. The CDR3 bases are TGTGCCTGGAAGCCCCGGGATGAGCAGTTCTTC. The chain joins TRBV30 to TRBJ2-1; D uncertain. Trimming removed 4 bases at V and 8 bases at J, with 9 bases between. Germline loops: CDR1 GTSNPN, CDR2 SVGIG (reference sequence). The CDR3 runs 11 residues.

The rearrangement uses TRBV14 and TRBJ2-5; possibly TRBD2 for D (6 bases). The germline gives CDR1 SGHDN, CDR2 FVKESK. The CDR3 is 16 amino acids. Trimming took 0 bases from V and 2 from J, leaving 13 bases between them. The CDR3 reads CASSQDPTRYQETQYF. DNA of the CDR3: TGTGCCAGCAGCCAAGACCCGACTAGGTATCAAGAGACCCAGTACTTC.

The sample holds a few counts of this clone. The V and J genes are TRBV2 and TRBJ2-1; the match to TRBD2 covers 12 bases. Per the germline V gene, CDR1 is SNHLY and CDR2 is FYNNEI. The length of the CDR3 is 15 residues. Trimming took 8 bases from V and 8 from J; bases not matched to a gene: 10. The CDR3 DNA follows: TGTGCCAGCGTACTAGCGGGGGGCCCTGGGGATGAGCAGTTCTTC. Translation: CASVLAGGPGDEQFF.

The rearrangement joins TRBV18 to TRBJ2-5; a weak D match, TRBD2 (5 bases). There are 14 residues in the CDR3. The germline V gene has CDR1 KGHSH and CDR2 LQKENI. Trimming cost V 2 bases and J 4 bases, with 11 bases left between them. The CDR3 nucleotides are TGTGCCAGCTCACCAACGGACTCAGGAGAGACCCAGTACTTC. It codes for CASSPTDSGETQYF.

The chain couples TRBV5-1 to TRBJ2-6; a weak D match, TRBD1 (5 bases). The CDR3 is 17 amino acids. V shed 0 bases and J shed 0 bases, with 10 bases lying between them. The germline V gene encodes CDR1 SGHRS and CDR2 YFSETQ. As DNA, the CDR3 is TGCGCCAGCAGCTTGGAGGGGCAGACCTCTGGGGCCAACGTCCTGACTTTC. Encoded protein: CASSLEGQTSGANVLTF.

The DNA for the CDR3 is TGTGCCAGCAGACCTTTGGACAGTTTCAACTATGGCTACACCTTC. Protein product: CASRPLDSFNYGYTF. The V call is TRBV28, the J call TRBJ1-2, with a tentative D call TRBD1 (6 bases). Per germline, CDR1 MDHEN and CDR2 SYDVKM. Trimming stripped 6 bases from V and 2 bases from J, with 16 bases between. This CDR3 contains 15 residues.

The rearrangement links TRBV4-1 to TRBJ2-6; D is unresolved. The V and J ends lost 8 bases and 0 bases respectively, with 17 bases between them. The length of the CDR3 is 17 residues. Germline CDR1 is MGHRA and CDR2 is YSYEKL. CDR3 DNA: TGCGCCAGCCAGAAGGGAAGAGCACACTCTGGGGCCAACGTCCTGACTTTC. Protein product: CASQKGRAHSGANVLTF.

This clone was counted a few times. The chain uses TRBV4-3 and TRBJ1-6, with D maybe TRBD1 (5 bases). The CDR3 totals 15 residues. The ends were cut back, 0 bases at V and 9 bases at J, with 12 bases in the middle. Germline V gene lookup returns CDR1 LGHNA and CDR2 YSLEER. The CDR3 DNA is TGCGCCAGCAGCCAAGATGCCAGGGCATCTTCACCCCTCCACTTT. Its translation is CASSQDARASSPLHF.

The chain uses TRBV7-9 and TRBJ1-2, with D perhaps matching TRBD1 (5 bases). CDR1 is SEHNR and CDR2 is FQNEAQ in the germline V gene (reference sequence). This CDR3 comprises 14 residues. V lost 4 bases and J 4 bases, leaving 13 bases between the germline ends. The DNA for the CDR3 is TGTGCCAGCAGCTACGGGACGTCGCCCTATGGCTACACCTTC. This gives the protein CASSYGTSPYGYTF.

The DNA of the CDR3 is TGCGCCAGCAGCTTGGTTGGGCGTGGAGAGACCCAGTACTTC. Amino acids: CASSLVGRGETQYF. V and J are TRBV5-1 and TRBJ2-5; D gene unclear. There are 14 residues in the CDR3. Looked up from germline, CDR1 is SGHRS and CDR2 is YFSETQ. V was pared by 0 bases and J by 4 bases, with 10 bases between.

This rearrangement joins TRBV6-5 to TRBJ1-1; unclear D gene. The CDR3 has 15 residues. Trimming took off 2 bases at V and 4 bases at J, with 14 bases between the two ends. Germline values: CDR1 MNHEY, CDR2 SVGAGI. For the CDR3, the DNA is TGTGCCAGCAGTTACCAAGGGAAGTCCAGCACTGAAGCTTTCTTT. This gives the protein CASSYQGKSSTEAFF.

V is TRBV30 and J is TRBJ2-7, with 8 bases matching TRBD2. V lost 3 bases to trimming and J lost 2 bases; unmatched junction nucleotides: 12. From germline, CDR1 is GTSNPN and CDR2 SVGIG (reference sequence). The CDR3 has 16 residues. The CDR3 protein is CAWRLAGRLPPYEQYF. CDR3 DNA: TGTGCCTGGAGGTTAGCGGGGAGACTTCCCCCCTACGAGCAGTACTTC.

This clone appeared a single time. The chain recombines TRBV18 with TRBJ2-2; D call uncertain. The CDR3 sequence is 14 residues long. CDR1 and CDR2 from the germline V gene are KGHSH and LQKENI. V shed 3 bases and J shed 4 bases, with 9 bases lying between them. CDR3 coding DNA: TGTGCCAGCTCACCTATAACAAGCACCGGGGAGCTGTTTTTT. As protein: CASSPITSTGELFF.

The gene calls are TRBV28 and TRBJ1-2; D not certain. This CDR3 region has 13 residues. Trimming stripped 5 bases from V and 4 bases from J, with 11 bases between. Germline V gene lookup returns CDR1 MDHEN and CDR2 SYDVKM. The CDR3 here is CASSLTEPYGYTF. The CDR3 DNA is TGTGCCAGCAGTCTTACAGAGCCCTATGGCTACACCTTC.

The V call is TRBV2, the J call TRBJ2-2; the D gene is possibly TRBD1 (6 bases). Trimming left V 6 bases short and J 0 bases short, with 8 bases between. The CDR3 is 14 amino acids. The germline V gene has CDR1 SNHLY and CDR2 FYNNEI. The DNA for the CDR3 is TGTGCCAGCAGGGGGGCAACGAACACCGGGGAGCTGTTTTTT. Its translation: CASRGATNTGELFF.

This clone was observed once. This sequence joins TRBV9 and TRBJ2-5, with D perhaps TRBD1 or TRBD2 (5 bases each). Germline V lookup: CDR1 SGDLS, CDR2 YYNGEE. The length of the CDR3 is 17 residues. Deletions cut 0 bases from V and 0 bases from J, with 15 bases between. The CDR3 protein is CASSVVYGGPNQETQYF. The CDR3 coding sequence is TGTGCCAGCAGCGTAGTGTATGGGGGACCTAACCAAGAGACCCAGTACTTC. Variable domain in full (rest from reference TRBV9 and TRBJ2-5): DSGVTQTPKHLITATGQRVTLRCSPRSGDLSVYWYQQSLDQGLQFLIQYYNGEERAKGNILERFSAQQFPDLHSELNLSSLELGDSALYFCASSVVYGGPNQETQYFGPGTRLLVL.

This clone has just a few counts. CDR3 coding DNA: TGCGCCAGCAAATGGGACGTCGAGGGTGACTACACCTTC. This sequence encodes CASKWDVEGDYTF. The chain has TRBV5-1 and TRBJ1-2; TRBD1 is a possible D gene (5 bases). V was trimmed by 6 bases and J by 10 bases, leaving 19 bases between them. The CDR3 runs 13 residues. The germline gives CDR1 SGHRS, CDR2 YFSETQ.

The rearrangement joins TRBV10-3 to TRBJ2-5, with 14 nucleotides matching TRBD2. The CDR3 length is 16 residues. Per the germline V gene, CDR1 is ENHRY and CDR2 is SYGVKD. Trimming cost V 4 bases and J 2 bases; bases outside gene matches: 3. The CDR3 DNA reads TGTGCCATCAGTGGGACTAGCGGGAGGACGCAAGAGACCCAGTACTTC. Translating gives CAISGTSGRTQETQYF.

CDR3 DNA: TGTGCCAGCAGTGCCAGGGGGCGAGTTGATTCACCCCTCCACTTT. This gives the protein CASSARGRVDSPLHF. This chain joins TRBV9 and TRBJ1-6; 8 bases agree with TRBD1. The V gene's germline CDR1 is SGDLS and CDR2 YYNGEE. The CDR3 sequence is 15 residues long. Unmatched junction bases numbered 9, after V lost 5 bases and J lost 8 bases.

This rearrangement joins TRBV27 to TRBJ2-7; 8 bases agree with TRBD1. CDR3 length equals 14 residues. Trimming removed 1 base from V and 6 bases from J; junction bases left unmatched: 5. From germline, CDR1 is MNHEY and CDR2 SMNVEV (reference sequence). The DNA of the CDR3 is TGTGCCAGCAGTTTATTTGGACAGGGCCTCGAGCAGTACTTC. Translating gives CASSLFGQGLEQYF.

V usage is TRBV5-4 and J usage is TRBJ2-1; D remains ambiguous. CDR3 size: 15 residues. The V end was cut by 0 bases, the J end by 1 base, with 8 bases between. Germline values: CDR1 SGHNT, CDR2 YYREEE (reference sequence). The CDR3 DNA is TGTGCCAGCAGCTTGGGGGCCGGGTCCTACAATGAGCAGTTCTTC. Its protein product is CASSLGAGSYNEQFF.

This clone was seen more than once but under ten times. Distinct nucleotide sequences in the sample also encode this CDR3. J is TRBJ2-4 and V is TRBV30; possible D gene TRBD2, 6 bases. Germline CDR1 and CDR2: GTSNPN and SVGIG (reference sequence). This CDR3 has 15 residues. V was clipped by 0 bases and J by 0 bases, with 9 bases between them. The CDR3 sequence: CAWSVGRLAKNIQYF. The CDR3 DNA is TGTGCCTGGAGTGTAGGGAGGTTAGCCAAAAACATTCAGTACTTC.

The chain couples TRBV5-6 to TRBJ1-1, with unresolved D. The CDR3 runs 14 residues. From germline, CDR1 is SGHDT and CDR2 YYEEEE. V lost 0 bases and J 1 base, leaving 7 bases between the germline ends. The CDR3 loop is CASSLDSTNTEAFF. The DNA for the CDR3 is TGTGCCAGCAGCTTGGACAGCACGAACACTGAAGCTTTCTTT.

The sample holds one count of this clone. In nucleotides, the CDR3 is TGCAGCGGGTTGGTCAACTATGGCTACACCTTC. It codes for CSGLVNYGYTF. This rearrangement joins TRBV29-1 to TRBJ1-2; D is uncertain. V was clipped by 7 bases and J by 2 bases, with 8 bases between them. In germline, CDR1 is SQVTM, CDR2 ANQGSEA. The CDR3 loop spans 11 amino acids. Drawing the rest from reference TRBV29-1 and TRBJ1-2, the complete variable domain is SAVISQKPSRDICQRGTSLTIQCQVDSQVTMMFWYRQQPGQSLTLIATANQGSEATYESGFVIDKFPISRPNLTFSTLTVSNMSPEDSSIYLCSGLVNYGYTFGSGTRLTVV.